These 23 T cell receptor beta chains came from one sample sequenced in a study of T cell changes during pregnancy in multiple sclerosis. Profiling relied on immunoSEQ multiplex PCR, and the TCRdb table lists in-frame clones only, not all of them. There are 90,000 to 100,000 clones in the sample; about 92% occur only once, and 1.5% to 1.9% lies in the top ten. The sample consisted of peripheral blood, taken in the first trimester of pregnancy. Receptor source: a female donor with multiple sclerosis, enrolled in a pregnancy study.

The chain is built from TRBV9 and TRBJ1-2, with 8 bases fitting TRBD1. In germline, CDR1 is SGDLS, CDR2 YYNGEE. V lost 4 bases to trimming and J lost 0 bases; unmatched junction nucleotides: 5. CDR3 length: 15 amino acids. The CDR3 nucleotides are TGTGCCAGCAGCTCTCCGGGACAGGCTAACTATGGCTACACCTTC. It yields the protein CASSSPGQANYGYTF.

The sample holds a few counts of this clone. The rearrangement uses TRBV28 and TRBJ1-1; TRBD1 aligns across 12 bases. This CDR3 comprises 17 residues. The V segment lost 6 bases and the J segment 1 base; nucleotides outside the gene matches: 9. Germline V gene sequence: CDR1 MDHEN, CDR2 SYDVKM. The CDR3 DNA follows: TGTGCCAGCAGAGATGGTCGGGACAGGGGGCCGAACACTGAAGCTTTCTTT. Translation gives CASRDGRDRGPNTEAFF.

The rearrangement joins TRBV6-5 to TRBJ2-7; the match to TRBD2 covers 7 bases. CDR3 size: 14 residues. The V segment lost 6 bases and the J segment 2 bases; nucleotides outside the gene matches: 7. Germline V gives CDR1 MNHEY, CDR2 SVGAGI. The CDR3 bases are TGTGCCAGCAGCGCTGGGAGCGGGGCCTACGAGCAGTACTTC. This gives the protein CASSAGSGAYEQYF.

The chain has TRBV15 and TRBJ2-1, with a possible D match to TRBD1 (5 bases). V was clipped by 6 bases and J by 9 bases, with 9 bases between them. Germline values: CDR1 LNHNV, CDR2 YYDKDF (reference sequence). The length of the CDR3 is 11 residues. The DNA of the CDR3 is TGTGCCACCAGGGGGCTCGGTGAGCAGTTCTTC. Protein sequence: CATRGLGEQFF.

The rearrangement joins TRBV19 to TRBJ2-7; 10 bases are a match to TRBD1. The CDR3 covers 14 residues. Germline-derived CDR1 and CDR2 are LNHDA and SQIVND (reference sequence). The ends lost 6 bases at V and 5 bases at J; junction bases unmatched: 7. For the CDR3, the DNA is TGTGCCAGTAGCTACATAGGGACAGGGGACGAGCAGTACTTC. This codes for CASSYIGTGDEQYF. Supplemented by reference TRBV19 and TRBJ2-7, the full variable domain reads DGGITQSPKYLFRKEGQNVTLSCEQNLNHDAMYWYRQDPGQGLRLIYYSQIVNDFQKGDIAEGYSVSREKKESFPLTVTSAQKNPTAFYLCASSYIGTGDEQYFGPGTRLTVT.

V and J are TRBV27 and TRBJ2-7, with 7 bases lining up with TRBD1. This CDR3 comprises 15 residues. CDR1 is MNHEY and CDR2 is SMNVEV in the germline V gene (reference sequence). Trimming removed 5 bases from V and 0 bases from J; junction bases left unmatched: 7. As DNA, the CDR3 is TGTGCCAGCAGTCGTCACACAGGGGCCTCCTACGAGCAGTACTTC. The encoded protein is CASSRHTGASYEQYF.

The rearrangement joins TRBV6-5 to TRBJ1-1, with 8 bases matching TRBD1. The length of the CDR3 is 16 residues. Germline trimming cut 0 bases from V and 7 bases from J; bases unmatched to any gene: 10. Per the germline V gene, CDR1 is MNHEY and CDR2 is SVGAGI. CDR3 amino acids: CASSYSKDRVYLEAFF. Written as DNA, the CDR3 is TGTGCCAGCAGTTACTCGAAGGACAGGGTTTATCTTGAAGCTTTCTTT.

This rearrangement joins TRBV19 to TRBJ2-7; tentative D call: TRBD1 (5 bases). V lost 1 base, J lost 2 bases, and 12 bases lay in between. The germline V gene encodes CDR1 LNHDA and CDR2 SQIVND (reference sequence). The CDR3 sequence is 15 residues long. The chain's CDR3 is CASSIGTGGTYEQYF. The CDR3, as DNA: TGTGCCAGTAGTATAGGAACAGGTGGGACCTACGAGCAGTACTTC.

The rearrangement links TRBV19 to TRBJ1-3; no reliable D call. This CDR3 contains 14 residues. Germline lookup yields CDR1 LNHDA and CDR2 SQIVND (reference sequence). Trimming took off 8 bases at V and 4 bases at J, with 15 bases between the two ends. In nucleotides, the CDR3 is TGTGCCAGTTTCCACGGAGACCTCGGAAACACCATATATTTT. Protein product: CASFHGDLGNTIYF.

This sequence joins TRBV15 and TRBJ2-3, with D perhaps TRBD1 (5 bases). The CDR3 sequence is 13 residues long. Germline loops: CDR1 LNHNV, CDR2 YYDKDF (reference sequence). V gave up 1 base and J gave up 3 bases, with 5 bases separating them. CDR3 nucleotide sequence: TGTGCCACCAGCAGAGGACAGACAGATACGCAGTATTTT. This gives the protein CATSRGQTDTQYF.

The chain has TRBV6-5 and TRBJ2-3; TRBD2 is a possible D gene (6 bases). Germline values: CDR1 MNHEY, CDR2 SVGAGI. Trimming stripped 6 bases from V and 3 bases from J, with 13 bases between. This CDR3 comprises 14 residues. CDR3 nucleotides: TGTGCCAGCAGGCGACTAGGTGGAACAGATACGCAGTATTTT. It yields the protein CASRRLGGTDTQYF.

CDR3 residues: CASSLAQAPWEQYF. The CDR3 coding sequence is TGTGCCAGCAGCTTAGCGCAGGCACCTTGGGAGCAGTACTTC. V and J are TRBV7-2 and TRBJ2-7; the D is unclear. The ends were cut back, 0 bases at V and 7 bases at J, with 13 bases in the middle. The CDR3 is made up of 14 amino acids. Germline CDR1 and CDR2: SGHTA and FQGNSA.

The chain couples TRBV28 to TRBJ1-5, with D maybe TRBD1 (5 bases). The V and J ends lost 2 bases and 2 bases respectively, with 7 bases between them. Germline CDR1 MDHEN, CDR2 SYDVKM. This CDR3 is 14 amino acids long. The CDR3 DNA is TGTGCCAGCAGTTTAGGAGGGGGCAATCAGCCCCAGCATTTT. This translates into CASSLGGGNQPQHF.

The rearrangement uses TRBV27 and TRBJ2-1; D perhaps matches TRBD2 (6 bases). Germline V gene sequence: CDR1 MNHEY, CDR2 SMNVEV (reference sequence). CDR3 length: 18 amino acids. Between the trimmed V and J ends, which lost 5 bases and 0 bases, there was a span of 20 bases. CDR3 DNA: TGTGCCAGCAGTCTACGCGGGACGGGGCACAGCTCCTACAATGAGCAGTTCTTC. The encoded protein is CASSLRGTGHSSYNEQFF.

The genes are TRBV5-1 and TRBJ2-1, with 8 bases that match TRBD2. The CDR3 runs to 15 residues. The germline V gene has CDR1 SGHRS and CDR2 YFSETQ. V gave up 0 bases and J gave up 5 bases; unmatched junction bases: 4. This CDR3 is CASSLGLAGDNEQFF. As DNA, the CDR3 is TGCGCCAGCAGCTTGGGGCTAGCGGGCGACAATGAGCAGTTCTTC.

V gene TRBV5-6 combines with J gene TRBJ2-7; possibly TRBD1 for D (6 bases). Germline V gene sequence: CDR1 SGHDT, CDR2 YYEEEE. The CDR3 length is 16 residues. Trimming took 0 bases from V and 0 from J, leaving 13 bases between them. Written as DNA, the CDR3 is TGTGCCAGCAGCTTGGAACAGGGATTACTCTCCTACGAGCAGTACTTC. Translated: CASSLEQGLLSYEQYF.

The CDR3 sequence is CASRRTEQGEQYF. The CDR3 DNA reads as TGTGCCAGCAGGAGGACAGAACAGGGCGAGCAGTACTTC. This chain joins TRBV6-5 and TRBJ2-7, with D possibly matching TRBD1 (6 bases). CDR3 length: 13 amino acids. V lost 6 bases to trimming and J lost 6 bases, with 15 bases between them. Germline V gives CDR1 MNHEY, CDR2 SVGAGI.

This chain connects TRBV7-8 to TRBJ2-7; TRBD2 aligns across 8 bases. The CDR3 runs 16 residues. The V segment lost 0 bases and the J segment 7 bases; nucleotides outside the gene matches: 11. From germline, CDR1 is SGHVS and CDR2 FQNEAQ. The CDR3: CASSLASGLGLREQYF. CDR3 nucleotides: TGTGCCAGCAGCTTAGCTTCGGGACTAGGATTACGGGAGCAGTACTTC. The full variable domain, rest sourced from reference TRBV7-8 and TRBJ2-7, is GAGVSQSPRYKVAKRGQDVALRCDPISGHVSLFWYQQALGQGPEFLTYFQNEAQLDKSGLPSDRFFAERPEGSVSTLKIQRTQQEDSAVYLCASSLASGLGLREQYFGPGTRLTVT.

The chain couples TRBV27 to TRBJ2-3, with 7 nucleotides matching TRBD2. CDR1 is MNHEY, CDR2 SMNVEV, per germline (reference sequence). The CDR3 has 15 residues. Trimming removed 5 bases from V and 4 bases from J; junction bases left unmatched: 9. The CDR3 coding sequence is TGTGCCAGCAGTCAACGAGCGGGAAGGGCAGATACGCAGTATTTT. It encodes CASSQRAGRADTQYF.

The rearrangement joins TRBV5-8 to TRBJ1-1; weak D call: TRBD1 (5 bases). There are 17 residues in the CDR3. V was pared by 0 bases and J by 0 bases, with 15 bases between. CDR1 is SGHTS, CDR2 YDEGEE, per germline. CDR3 sequence (DNA): TGTGCCAGCAGCTTGGAGCCGTTCGACAGATTGAACACTGAAGCTTTCTTT. Translated, it gives CASSLEPFDRLNTEAFF.

The chain recombines TRBV6-1 with TRBJ2-7; possibly TRBD2 for D (5 bases). Germline values: CDR1 MNHNS, CDR2 SASEGT. The V and J ends lost 4 bases and 3 bases respectively, with 16 bases between them. CDR3 length equals 15 residues. Here the CDR3 DNA reads TGTGCCAGCAGTGGCCTAGCAGGAAACGTCTACGAGCAGTACTTC. This encodes CASSGLAGNVYEQYF.

CDR3 in DNA: TGCGCCAGCAGCCCCCCAAGGACTAGCGGCTACGAGCAGTACTTC. Its protein is CASSPPRTSGYEQYF. The rearrangement uses TRBV5-1 and TRBJ2-7; TRBD2 matches 10 bases. CDR3 length equals 15 residues. CDR1 and CDR2 from the germline V gene are SGHRS and YFSETQ. With V trimmed by 4 bases and J by 3 bases, 7 bases remained unmatched.

The table lists this clone with a count of one. At one of its ends the junction is not consistent with the germline gene, which may arise from a read error. The chain carries TRBV2 and TRBJ1-2; 9 bases agree with TRBD1. This CDR3 comprises 14 residues. The germline V gene has CDR1 SNHLY and CDR2 FYNNEI. This chain's CDR3 is CASTEQGAVGGYTF. CDR3 nucleotide sequence: TGTGCCAGCACTGAACAGGGGGCGGTAGGTGGCTACACCTTC.